Shown below are 16 T cell receptor beta chains from a single sample sequenced in a study of T cells after yellow fever vaccination. MiXCR was run by TCRdb on the 5' RACE reads, yielding one entry per CDR3 protein. The data contain a few hundred thousand distinct CDR3 sequences, 5.2% of them singletons. Source: CD4+ T cells sorted from PBMCs, taken on the day of the yellow fever booster vaccination. These TCRs come from a man aged 18 to 35 who received the YFV17D yellow fever vaccine.

The chain recombines TRBV12-3 or TRBV12-4 with TRBJ2-4; D is perhaps TRBD1 or TRBD2 (5 bases each). Trimming removed 7 bases from V and 4 bases from J, with 17 bases in between. This CDR3 has 15 amino acids. The CDR3 here is CASTQHGAAKNIQYF. In DNA form, the CDR3 reads TGTGCCAGCACTCAACACGGGGCGGCTAAAAACATTCAGTACTTC.

This clonotype has a count of ten or more. The chain uses TRBV20-1 and TRBJ2-1; 14 bases match TRBD2. The length of the CDR3 is 17 residues. Losses at the gene ends were 6 bases for V and 0 bases for J; bases not matched to a gene: 7. The germline CDR1 and CDR2 sequences are DFQATT and SNEGSKA (reference sequence). CDR3 sequence (DNA): TGCAGTGCCAAGACTAGCGGGGGGGCCGACTCCTACAATGAGCAGTTCTTC. Its protein is CSAKTSGGADSYNEQFF.

J is TRBJ1-5 and V is TRBV20-1; the D gene is possibly TRBD1 (5 bases). Germline V gene lookup returns CDR1 DFQATT and CDR2 SNEGSKA (reference sequence). CDR3 length equals 16 residues. V shed 0 bases and J shed 2 bases, with 14 bases lying between them. For the CDR3, the DNA is TGCAGTGCTAGAGATCCGGGAAGGGGCCGCAATCAGCCCCAGCATTTT. The encoded protein is CSARDPGRGRNQPQHF.

This clonotype showed up just a few times. J is TRBJ2-5 and V is TRBV5-4; possibly TRBD2 for D (6 bases). Germline loops: CDR1 SGHNT, CDR2 YYREEE (reference sequence). V was clipped by 0 bases and J by 0 bases, with 12 bases between them. This CDR3 has 16 residues. Here the CDR3 reads CASSLGGVRYQETQYF. For the CDR3, the DNA is TGTGCCAGCAGCTTGGGCGGGGTGAGGTACCAAGAGACCCAGTACTTC.

This clonotype was counted at least ten times. V is TRBV6-5 and J is TRBJ2-3; 7 bases fit TRBD1. Germline V CDR1 and CDR2: MNHEY, SVGAGI. The CDR3 spans 15 residues. J was trimmed by 2 bases and V by 2 bases; bases with no gene match: 4. This CDR3 reads CASSYDGTVTDTQYF. DNA for the CDR3: TGTGCCAGCAGTTACGACGGGACAGTCACAGATACGCAGTATTTT.

The chain combines TRBV5-1 with TRBJ1-2; unclear D gene. Germline CDR1 reads SGHRS; CDR2 reads YFSETQ. V lost 4 bases and J 0 bases, leaving 7 bases between the germline ends. This CDR3 is 13 amino acids long. The DNA of the CDR3 is TGCGCCAGCAGCGAGGAAGCTAACTATGGCTACACCTTC. Amino acid sequence: CASSEEANYGYTF. Full variable domain (outside the CDR3, taken from reference TRBV5-1 and TRBJ1-2): KAGVTQTPRYLIKTRGQQVTLSCSPISGHRSVSWYQQTPGQGLQFLFEYFSETQRNKGNFPGRFSGRQFSNSRSEMNVSTLELGDSALYLCASSEEANYGYTFGSGTRLTVV.

This clonotype was counted a few times. The chain has TRBV5-6 and TRBJ2-7; maybe TRBD2 (7 bases). The CDR3 runs to 14 residues. Per the germline V gene, CDR1 is SGHDT and CDR2 is YYEEEE. Trimming pared 4 bases from V and 5 bases from J, leaving 16 bases between. CDR3 in amino acids: CASSVVGGLNEQYF. For the CDR3, the DNA is TGTGCCAGCAGCGTGGTCGGGGGGCTGAACGAGCAGTACTTC.

CDR3 region: CASSYSINTVLYV. DNA of the CDR3: TGTGCCAGCAGTTACTCGATAAATACAGTCCTGTACGTC. The V call is TRBV6-6, the J call TRBJ2-7; D unclear. Trimming cost V 0 bases and J 12 bases, with 15 bases left between them. The CDR3 has 13 residues. Per germline, CDR1 MNHNY and CDR2 SVGAGI (reference sequence).

This clonotype was seen a few times. This sequence joins TRBV6-5 and TRBJ2-7; D perhaps matches TRBD2 (6 bases). The CDR3 covers 15 residues. The V end lost 2 bases, the J end lost 5 bases, and 16 bases lay between the germline ends. From germline, CDR1 is MNHEY and CDR2 SVGAGI. The CDR3 loop reads CASSYPRGGSDEQYF. CDR3 bases: TGTGCCAGCAGTTACCCCCGAGGAGGGTCTGACGAGCAGTACTTC.

This clonotype was picked up a small number of times. The V call is TRBV6-8, the J call TRBJ2-7; 12 bases agree with TRBD1. Trimming took 6 bases from V and 3 from J; bases not matched to a gene: 12. Germline lookup yields CDR1 MNHGY and CDR2 SAAAGT. The CDR3 loop spans 17 amino acids. CDR3 loop: CASRRDRGRQADYEQYV. DNA for the CDR3: TGTGCCAGCAGAAGGGACAGGGGGCGCCAGGCGGACTACGAGCAGTACGTC.

This clonotype was detected a few times. J is TRBJ2-5 and V is TRBV24-1; 9 nucleotides agree with TRBD1. The germline gives CDR1 KGHDR, CDR2 SFDVKD. CDR3 size: 15 residues. V shed 4 bases, J shed 5 bases, and the junction held 7 bases outside the gene matches. The DNA for the CDR3 is TGTGCCACCAGTGACACCGGGACAGGGAGGGAGACCCAGTACTTC. It translates to CATSDTGTGRETQYF.

This clonotype was detected ten times or more. The rearrangement joins TRBV3-1 to TRBJ2-5, with a weak D call TRBD2 (5 bases). The V and J ends lost 4 bases and 5 bases respectively, with 17 bases between them. The CDR3 is made up of 15 amino acids. CDR1 LGHDT and CDR2 YNNKEL come from the germline V gene (reference sequence). Here the CDR3 reads CASSPRDNTWETQYF. In nucleotides, the CDR3 is TGTGCCAGCAGCCCCCGGGATAATACATGGGAGACCCAGTACTTC.

The chain uses TRBV28 and TRBJ2-3; TRBD2 aligns across 9 bases. This CDR3 has 16 amino acids. Germline-derived CDR1 and CDR2 are MDHEN and SYDVKM. V lost 6 bases and J lost 1; bases outside the gene matches: 8. The CDR3 coding sequence is TGTGCCAGCAGGCCACTACTAGCGGGCCGCACAGATACGCAGTATTTT. The encoded protein is CASRPLLAGRTDTQYF.

The CDR3 is CASSWTGSDSPLHF. The CDR3 DNA sequence: TGCGCCAGCAGCTGGACAGGGTCGGATTCACCCCTCCACTTT. This sequence joins TRBV5-1 and TRBJ1-6, with 8 bases aligning to TRBD1. Germline lookup yields CDR1 SGHRS and CDR2 YFSETQ. The CDR3 contains 14 residues. Losses at the gene ends were 3 bases for V and 8 bases for J; bases not matched to a gene: 4.

This clonotype showed up many times. The chain joins TRBV12-3 or TRBV12-4 to TRBJ2-4; 11 bases line up with TRBD2. V was pared by 3 bases and J by 0 bases, with 19 bases of the junction left unmatched. The CDR3 totals 22 residues. The CDR3 region has the DNA TGTGCCAGCAGTTTGAGGTGGGGACCTAGCGGGGGGCCCGATATAGCCAAAAACATTCAGTACTTC. Encoded protein: CASSLRWGPSGGPDIAKNIQYF.

The table lists this clonotype with a few counts. J is TRBJ1-2 and V is TRBV7-2, with a weak D call TRBD1 (6 bases). CDR3 length: 15 residues. Germline V gives CDR1 SGHTA, CDR2 FQGNSA. V lost 4 bases, J lost 6 bases, and 18 bases lay in between. The DNA of the CDR3 is TGTGCCAGCAGCTCCGGGGGGGCCATCAGTAATGGCTACACCTTC. This sequence encodes CASSSGGAISNGYTF.